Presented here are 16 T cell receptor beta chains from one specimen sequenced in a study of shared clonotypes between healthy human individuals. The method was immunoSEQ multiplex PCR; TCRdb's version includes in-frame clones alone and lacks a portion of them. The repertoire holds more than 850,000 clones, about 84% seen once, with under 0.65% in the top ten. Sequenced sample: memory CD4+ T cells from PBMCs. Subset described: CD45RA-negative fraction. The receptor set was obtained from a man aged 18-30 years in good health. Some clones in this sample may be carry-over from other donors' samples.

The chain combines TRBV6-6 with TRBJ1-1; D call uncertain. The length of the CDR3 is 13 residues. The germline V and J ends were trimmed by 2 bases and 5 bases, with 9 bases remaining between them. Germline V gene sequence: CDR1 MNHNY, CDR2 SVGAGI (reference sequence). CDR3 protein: CASSYGIATEAFF. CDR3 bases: TGTGCCAGCAGTTACGGGATAGCGACTGAAGCTTTCTTT.

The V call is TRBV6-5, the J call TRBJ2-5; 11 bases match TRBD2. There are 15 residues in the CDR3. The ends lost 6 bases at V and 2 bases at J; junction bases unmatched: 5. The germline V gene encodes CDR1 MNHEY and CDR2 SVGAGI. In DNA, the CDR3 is TGTGCCAGCAGGGGACTAGCGGTATCTCAAGAGACCCAGTACTTC. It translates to CASRGLAVSQETQYF.

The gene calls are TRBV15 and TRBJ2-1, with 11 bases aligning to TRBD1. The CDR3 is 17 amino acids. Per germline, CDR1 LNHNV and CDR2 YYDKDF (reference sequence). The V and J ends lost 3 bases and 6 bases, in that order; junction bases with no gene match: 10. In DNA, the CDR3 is TGTGCCACCAGCAGGAGGGACAGGGGGGTATTAGGCAATGAGCAGTTCTTC. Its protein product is CATSRRDRGVLGNEQFF.

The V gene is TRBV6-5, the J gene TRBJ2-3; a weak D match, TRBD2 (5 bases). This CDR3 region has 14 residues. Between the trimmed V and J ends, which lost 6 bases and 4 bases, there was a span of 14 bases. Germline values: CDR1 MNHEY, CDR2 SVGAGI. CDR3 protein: CASSPFLAADTQYF. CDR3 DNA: TGTGCCAGCAGCCCCTTTCTAGCAGCAGATACGCAGTATTTT.

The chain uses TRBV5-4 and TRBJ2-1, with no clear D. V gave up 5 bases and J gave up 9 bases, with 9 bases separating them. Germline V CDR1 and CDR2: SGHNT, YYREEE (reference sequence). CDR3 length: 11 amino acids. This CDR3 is CASSARFEQFF. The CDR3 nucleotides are TGTGCCAGCAGTGCCCGGTTTGAGCAGTTCTTC.

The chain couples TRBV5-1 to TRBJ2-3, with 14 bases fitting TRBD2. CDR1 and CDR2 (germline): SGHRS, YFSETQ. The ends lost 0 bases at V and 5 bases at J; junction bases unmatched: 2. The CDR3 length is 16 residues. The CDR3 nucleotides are TGCGCCAGCAGCTTGGGACTAGCGGGAGGGGAAGATACGCAGTATTTT. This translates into CASSLGLAGGEDTQYF.

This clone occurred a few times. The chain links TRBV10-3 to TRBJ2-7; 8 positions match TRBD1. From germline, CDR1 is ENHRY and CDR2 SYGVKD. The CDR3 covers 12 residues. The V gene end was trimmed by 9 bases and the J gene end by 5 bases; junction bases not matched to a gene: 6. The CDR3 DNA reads TGTGCCATTCGCGACAGGGGAGACGAGCAGTACTTC. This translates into CAIRDRGDEQYF.

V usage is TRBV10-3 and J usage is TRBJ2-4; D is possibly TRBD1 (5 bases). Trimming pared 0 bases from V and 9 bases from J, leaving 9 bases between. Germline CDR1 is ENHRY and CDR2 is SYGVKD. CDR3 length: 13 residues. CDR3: CAISESQGSIQYF. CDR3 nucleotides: TGTGCCATCAGTGAGTCGCAGGGATCCATTCAGTACTTC.

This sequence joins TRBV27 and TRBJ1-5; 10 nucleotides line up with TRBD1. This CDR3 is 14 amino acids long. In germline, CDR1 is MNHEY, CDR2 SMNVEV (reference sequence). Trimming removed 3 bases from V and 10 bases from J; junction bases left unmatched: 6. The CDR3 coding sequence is TGTGCCAGCAGTTTTTGGGGACAGGGGACCCCCCAGCATTTT. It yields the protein CASSFWGQGTPQHF.

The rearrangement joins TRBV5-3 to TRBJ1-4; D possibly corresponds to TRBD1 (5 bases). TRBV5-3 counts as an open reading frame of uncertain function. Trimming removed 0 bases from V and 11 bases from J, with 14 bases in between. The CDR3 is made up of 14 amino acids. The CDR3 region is CARSLVWQGRKLFF. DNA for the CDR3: TGTGCCAGAAGCTTGGTGTGGCAGGGTAGGAAACTGTTTTTT.

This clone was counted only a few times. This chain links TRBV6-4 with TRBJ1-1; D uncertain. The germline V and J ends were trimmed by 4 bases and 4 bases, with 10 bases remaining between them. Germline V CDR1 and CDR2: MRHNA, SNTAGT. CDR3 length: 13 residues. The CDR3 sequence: CASSASGSTEAFF. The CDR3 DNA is TGTGCCAGCAGTGCCTCCGGGTCCACTGAAGCTTTCTTT.

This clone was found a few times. CDR3 in amino acids: CASDGNTEAFF. The CDR3 DNA sequence: TGTGCCAGCGACGGTAACACTGAAGCTTTCTTT. This chain links TRBV28 with TRBJ1-1; D is uncertain. In germline, CDR1 is MDHEN, CDR2 SYDVKM. The CDR3 length is 11 residues. With 8 bases removed from V and 2 bases from J, the gap between germline ends came to 6 bases.

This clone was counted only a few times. CDR3 sequence: CASSRPYNEQFF. In DNA, the CDR3 is TGTGCCAGCAGCCGTCCATACAATGAGCAGTTCTTC. The chain links TRBV6-6 to TRBJ2-1; D ambiguous. CDR3 length equals 12 residues. Per the germline V gene, CDR1 is MNHNY and CDR2 is SVGAGI (reference sequence). V was pared by 6 bases and J by 4 bases, with 7 bases between.

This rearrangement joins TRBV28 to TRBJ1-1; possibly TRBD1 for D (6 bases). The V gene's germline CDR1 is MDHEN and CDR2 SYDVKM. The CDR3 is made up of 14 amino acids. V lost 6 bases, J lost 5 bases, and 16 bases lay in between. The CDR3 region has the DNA TGTGCCAGCAGCTCTACAGGGTGGGGGACTGAAGCTTTCTTT. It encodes CASSSTGWGTEAFF.

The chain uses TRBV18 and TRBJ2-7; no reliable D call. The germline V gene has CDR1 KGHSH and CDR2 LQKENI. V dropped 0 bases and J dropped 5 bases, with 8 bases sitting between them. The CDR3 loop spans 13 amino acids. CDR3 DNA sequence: TGTGCCAGCTCACCACCAGGTTACAACGAGCAGTACTTC. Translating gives CASSPPGYNEQYF.

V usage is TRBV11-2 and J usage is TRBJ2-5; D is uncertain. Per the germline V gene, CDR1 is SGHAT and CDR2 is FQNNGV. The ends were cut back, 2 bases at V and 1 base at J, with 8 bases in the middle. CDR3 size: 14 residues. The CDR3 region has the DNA TGTGCCAGCAGCTTAAGTCTACTCCAAGAGACCCAGTACTTC. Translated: CASSLSLLQETQYF.